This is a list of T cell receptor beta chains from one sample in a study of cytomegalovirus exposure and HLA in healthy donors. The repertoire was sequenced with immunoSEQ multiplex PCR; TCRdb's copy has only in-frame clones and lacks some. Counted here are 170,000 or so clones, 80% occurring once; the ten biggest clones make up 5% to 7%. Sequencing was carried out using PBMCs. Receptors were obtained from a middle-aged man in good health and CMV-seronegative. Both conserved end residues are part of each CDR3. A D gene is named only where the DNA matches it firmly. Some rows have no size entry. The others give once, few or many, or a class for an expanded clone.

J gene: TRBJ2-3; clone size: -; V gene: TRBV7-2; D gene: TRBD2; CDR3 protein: CASSSGGAPDTQYF; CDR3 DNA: TGTGCCAGCAGCTCCGGGGGGGCCCCAGATACGCAGTATTTT
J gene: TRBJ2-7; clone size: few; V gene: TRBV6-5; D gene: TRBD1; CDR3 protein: CASSYQGAGEQYF; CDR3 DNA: TGTGCCAGCAGTTACCAGGGGGCGGGGGAGCAGTACTTC
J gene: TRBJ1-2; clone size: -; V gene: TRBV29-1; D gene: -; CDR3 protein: CSVEDQEIHGYTF; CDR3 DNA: TGCAGCGTTGAAGATCAGGAAATTCATGGCTACACCTTC
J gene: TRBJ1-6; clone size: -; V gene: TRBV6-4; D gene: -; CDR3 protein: CASSLEAWNSPLHF; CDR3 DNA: TGTGCCAGCAGTTTAGAGGCCTGGAATTCACCCCTCCACTTT
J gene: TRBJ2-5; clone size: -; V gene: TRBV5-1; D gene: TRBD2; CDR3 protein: CASSSGTSGRRETQYF; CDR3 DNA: TGCGCCAGCAGCTCGGGGACTAGCGGGAGGAGAGAGACCCAGTACTTC
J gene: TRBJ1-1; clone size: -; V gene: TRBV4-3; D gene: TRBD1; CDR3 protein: CASSHMGTGPTEAFF; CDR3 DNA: TGCGCCAGCAGCCATATGGGGACAGGGCCCACTGAAGCTTTCTTT
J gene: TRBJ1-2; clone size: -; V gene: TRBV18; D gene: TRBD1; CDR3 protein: CASRGGGYGYTF; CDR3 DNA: TGTGCCAGCCGAGGGGGCGGCTATGGCTACACCTTC
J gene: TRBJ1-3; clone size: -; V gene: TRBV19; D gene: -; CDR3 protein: CASSIDGQGSGNTIYF; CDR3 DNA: TGTGCCAGTAGTATAGATGGCCAGGGCTCTGGAAACACCATATATTTT
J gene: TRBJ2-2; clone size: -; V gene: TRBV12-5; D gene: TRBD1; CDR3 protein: CASGWTGYTGELFF; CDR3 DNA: TGTGCTAGTGGTTGGACAGGGTACACCGGGGAGCTGTTTTTT
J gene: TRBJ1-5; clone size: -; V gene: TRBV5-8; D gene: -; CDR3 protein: CASSPGTNSNQPQHF; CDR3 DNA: TGTGCCAGCAGCCCGGGGACAAATAGCAATCAGCCCCAGCATTTT
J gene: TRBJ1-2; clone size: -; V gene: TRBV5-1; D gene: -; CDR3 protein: CASSLAGARAYGYTF; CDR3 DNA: TGCGCCAGCAGCTTGGCAGGGGCGCGGGCCTATGGCTACACCTTC
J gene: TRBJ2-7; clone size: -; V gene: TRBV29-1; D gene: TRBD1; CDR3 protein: CSAGQGSGEQYF; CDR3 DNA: TGCAGCGCCGGACAGGGGTCGGGTGAGCAGTACTTC
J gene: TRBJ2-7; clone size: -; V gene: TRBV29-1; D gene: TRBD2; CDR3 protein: CSAKSGTTPYEQYF; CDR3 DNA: TGCAGCGCTAAAAGCGGGACGACCCCCTACGAGCAGTACTTC
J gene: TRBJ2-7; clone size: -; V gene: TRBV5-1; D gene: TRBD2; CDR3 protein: CASSLTSGIVAYSYEQYF; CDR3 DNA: TGCGCCAGCAGCTTGACTAGCGGGATCGTAGCTTACTCCTACGAGCAGTACTTC
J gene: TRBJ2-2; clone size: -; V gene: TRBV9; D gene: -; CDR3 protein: CASSIGIAENTGELFF; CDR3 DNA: TGTGCCAGCAGCATCGGTATAGCGGAGAACACCGGGGAGCTGTTTTTT
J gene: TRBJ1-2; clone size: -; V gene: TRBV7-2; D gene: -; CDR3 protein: CASSPQPPGVLNYGYTF; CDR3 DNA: TGTGCCAGCAGCCCGCAGCCCCCGGGGGTCCTTAACTATGGCTACACCTTC
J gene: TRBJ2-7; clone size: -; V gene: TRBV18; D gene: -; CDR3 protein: CASSPSADAYEQYF; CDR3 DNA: TGTGCCAGCTCACCTTCCGCGGATGCCTACGAGCAGTACTTC